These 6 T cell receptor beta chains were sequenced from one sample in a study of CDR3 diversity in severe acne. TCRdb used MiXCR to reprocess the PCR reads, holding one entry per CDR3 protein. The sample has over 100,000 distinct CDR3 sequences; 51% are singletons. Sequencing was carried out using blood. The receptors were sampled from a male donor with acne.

The CDR3 loop reads CASSPGGGDEQYF. DNA of the CDR3: TGTGCCAGCAGCCCCGGCGGGGGGGACGAGCAGTACTTC. V gene TRBV7-4 combines with J gene TRBJ2-7; 9 positions agree with TRBD2. The trim removed 5 bases at V and 5 bases at J, leaving 4 bases unmatched. CDR1 and CDR2 from the germline V gene are SGHVT and SQSDAQ. The CDR3 has 13 residues.

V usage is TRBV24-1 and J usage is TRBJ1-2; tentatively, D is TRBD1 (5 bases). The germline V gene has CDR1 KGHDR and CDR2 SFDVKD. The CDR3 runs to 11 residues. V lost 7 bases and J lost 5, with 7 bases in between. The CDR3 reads CATRTDYGYTF. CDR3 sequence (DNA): TGTGCCACCAGGACAGATTATGGCTACACCTTC.

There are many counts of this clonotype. CDR3 region: CASSIAGVTSYNEQFF. DNA for the CDR3: TGTGCCAGTAGTATAGCAGGGGTCACCTCCTACAATGAGCAGTTCTTC. This sequence joins TRBV19 and TRBJ2-1; weak D call: TRBD1 (6 bases). Germline V CDR1 and CDR2: LNHDA, SQIVND (reference sequence). Deletions cut 1 base from V and 0 bases from J, with 10 bases between. The CDR3 is made up of 16 amino acids.

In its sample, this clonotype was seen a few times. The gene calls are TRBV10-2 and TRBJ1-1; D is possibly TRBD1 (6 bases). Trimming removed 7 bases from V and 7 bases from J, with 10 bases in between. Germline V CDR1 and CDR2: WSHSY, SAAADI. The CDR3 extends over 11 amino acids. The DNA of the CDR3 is TGCGCCAGCACCGAGGGGGGTGAAGCTTTCTTT. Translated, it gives CASTEGGEAFF.

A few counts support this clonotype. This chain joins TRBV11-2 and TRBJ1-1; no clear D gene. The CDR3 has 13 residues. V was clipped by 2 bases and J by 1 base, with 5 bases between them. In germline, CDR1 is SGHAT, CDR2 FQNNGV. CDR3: CASSLWGNTEAFF. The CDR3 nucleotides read TGTGCCAGCAGCTTATGGGGGAACACTGAAGCTTTCTTT. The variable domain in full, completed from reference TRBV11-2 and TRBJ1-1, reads EAGVAQSPRYKIIEKRQSVAFWCNPISGHATLYWYQQILGQGPKLLIQFQNNGVVDDSQLPKDRFSAERLKGVDSTLKIQPAKLEDSAVYLCASSLWGNTEAFFGQGTRLTVV.

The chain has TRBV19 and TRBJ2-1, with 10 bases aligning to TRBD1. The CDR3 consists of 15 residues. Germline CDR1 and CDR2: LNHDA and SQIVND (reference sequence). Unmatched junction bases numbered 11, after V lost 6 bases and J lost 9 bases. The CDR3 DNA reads TGTGCCAGTAGGCGGGGCCGACAGGGGGCGATTGAGCAGTTCTTC. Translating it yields CASRRGRQGAIEQFF.